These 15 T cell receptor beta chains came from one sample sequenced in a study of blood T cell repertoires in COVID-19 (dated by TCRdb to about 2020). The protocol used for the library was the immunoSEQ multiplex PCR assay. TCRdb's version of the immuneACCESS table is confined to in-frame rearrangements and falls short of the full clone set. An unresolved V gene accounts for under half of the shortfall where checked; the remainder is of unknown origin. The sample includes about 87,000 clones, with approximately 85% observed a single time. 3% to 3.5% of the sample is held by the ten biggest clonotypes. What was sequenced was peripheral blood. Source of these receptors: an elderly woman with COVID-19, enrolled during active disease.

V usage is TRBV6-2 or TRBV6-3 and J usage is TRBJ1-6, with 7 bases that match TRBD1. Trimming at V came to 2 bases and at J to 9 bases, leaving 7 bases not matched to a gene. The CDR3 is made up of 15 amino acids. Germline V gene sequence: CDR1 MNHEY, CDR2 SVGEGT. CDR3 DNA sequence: TGTGCCAGCAGTTACCCCACAGGGGTGAGTTCACCCCTCCACTTT. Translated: CASSYPTGVSSPLHF.

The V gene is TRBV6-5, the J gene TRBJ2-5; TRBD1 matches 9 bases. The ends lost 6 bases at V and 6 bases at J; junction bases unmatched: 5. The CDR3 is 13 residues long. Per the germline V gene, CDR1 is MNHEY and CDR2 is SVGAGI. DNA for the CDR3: TGTGCCAGCAGCTTGGACAGGGGCCAGACCCAGTACTTC. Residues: CASSLDRGQTQYF.

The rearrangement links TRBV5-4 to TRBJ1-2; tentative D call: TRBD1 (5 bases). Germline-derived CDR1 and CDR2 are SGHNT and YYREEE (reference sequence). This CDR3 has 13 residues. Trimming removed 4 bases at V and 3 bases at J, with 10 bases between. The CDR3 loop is CASSVPGDYGYTF. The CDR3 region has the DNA TGTGCCAGCAGCGTCCCGGGGGACTATGGCTACACCTTC.

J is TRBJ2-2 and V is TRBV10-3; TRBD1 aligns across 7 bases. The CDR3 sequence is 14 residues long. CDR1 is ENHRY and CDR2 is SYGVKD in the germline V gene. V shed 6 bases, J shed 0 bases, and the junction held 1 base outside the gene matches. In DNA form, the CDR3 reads TGTGCCATCAGGGGGACAGCGAACACCGGGGAGCTGTTTTTT. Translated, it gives CAIRGTANTGELFF.

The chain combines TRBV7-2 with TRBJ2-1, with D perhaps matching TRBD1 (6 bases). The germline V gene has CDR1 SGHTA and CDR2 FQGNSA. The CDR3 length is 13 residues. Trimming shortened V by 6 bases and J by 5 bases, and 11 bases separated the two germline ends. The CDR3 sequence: CASSLGAHNEQFF. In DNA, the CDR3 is TGTGCCAGCAGTTTGGGGGCTCACAATGAGCAGTTCTTC.

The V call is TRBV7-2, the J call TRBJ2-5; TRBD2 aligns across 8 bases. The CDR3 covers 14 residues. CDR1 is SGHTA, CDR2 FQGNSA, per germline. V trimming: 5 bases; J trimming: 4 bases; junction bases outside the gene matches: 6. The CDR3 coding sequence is TGTGCCAGCAGCGAGGACGGGGGGGCAGAGACCCAGTACTTC. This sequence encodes CASSEDGGAETQYF.

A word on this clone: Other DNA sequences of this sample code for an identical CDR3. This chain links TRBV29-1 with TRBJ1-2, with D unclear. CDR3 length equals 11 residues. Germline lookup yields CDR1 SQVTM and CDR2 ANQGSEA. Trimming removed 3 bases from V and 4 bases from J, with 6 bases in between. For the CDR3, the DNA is TGCAGCGTTGAGACGGGCTATGGCTACACCTTC. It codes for CSVETGYGYTF.

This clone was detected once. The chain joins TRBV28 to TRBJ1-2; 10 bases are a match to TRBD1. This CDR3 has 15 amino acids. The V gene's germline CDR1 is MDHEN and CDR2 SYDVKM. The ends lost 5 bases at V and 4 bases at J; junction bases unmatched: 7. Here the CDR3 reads CASSPGQGFGYGYTF. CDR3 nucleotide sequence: TGTGCCAGCAGTCCGGGACAGGGGTTCGGCTATGGCTACACCTTC.

The CDR3 DNA follows: TGCGCCAGCAGCCAAGATGCGGCGGGTTTGGACTCCTACGAGCAGTACTTC. Protein product: CASSQDAAGLDSYEQYF. The J gene is TRBJ2-7, the V gene TRBV4-1; D perhaps matches TRBD2 (5 bases). The CDR3 covers 17 residues. CDR1 and CDR2 (germline): MGHRA, YSYEKL. Trimming shortened V by 0 bases and J by 0 bases, and 15 bases separated the two germline ends.

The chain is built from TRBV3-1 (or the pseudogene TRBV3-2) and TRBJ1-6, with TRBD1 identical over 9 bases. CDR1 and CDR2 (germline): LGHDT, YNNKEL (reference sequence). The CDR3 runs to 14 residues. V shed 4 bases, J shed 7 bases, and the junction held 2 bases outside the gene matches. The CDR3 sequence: CASSPGTGNSPLHF. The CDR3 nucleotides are TGTGCCAGCAGCCCTGGGACAGGGAATTCACCCCTCCACTTT.

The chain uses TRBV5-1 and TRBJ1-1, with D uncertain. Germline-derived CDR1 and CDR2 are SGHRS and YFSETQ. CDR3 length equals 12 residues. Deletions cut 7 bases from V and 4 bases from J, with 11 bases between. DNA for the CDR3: TGCGCCAGCCGTTGGGAGGGCACTGAAGCTTTCTTT. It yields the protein CASRWEGTEAFF.

CDR3 nucleotides: TGTGCCAGCAGTGAAAGTTTGACAGTTAACTACGAGCAGTACTTC. Translating it yields CASSESLTVNYEQYF. The J gene is TRBJ2-7, the V gene TRBV2; a weak D match, TRBD1 (5 bases). The germline V gene encodes CDR1 SNHLY and CDR2 FYNNEI. CDR3 length equals 15 residues. V was pared by 2 bases and J by 3 bases, with 14 bases between.

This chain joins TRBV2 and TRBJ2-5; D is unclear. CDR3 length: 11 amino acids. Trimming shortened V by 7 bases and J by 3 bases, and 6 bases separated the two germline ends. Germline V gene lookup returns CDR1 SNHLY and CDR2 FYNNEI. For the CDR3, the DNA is TGTGCCAGCACTCCAGAAGAGACCCAGTACTTC. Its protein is CASTPEETQYF.

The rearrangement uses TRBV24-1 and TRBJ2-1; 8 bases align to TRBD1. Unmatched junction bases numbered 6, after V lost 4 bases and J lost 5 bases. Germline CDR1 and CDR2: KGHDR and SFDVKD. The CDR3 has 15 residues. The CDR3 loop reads CATSDPGQANNEQFF. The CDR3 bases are TGTGCCACCAGTGACCCGGGACAGGCGAACAATGAGCAGTTCTTC.

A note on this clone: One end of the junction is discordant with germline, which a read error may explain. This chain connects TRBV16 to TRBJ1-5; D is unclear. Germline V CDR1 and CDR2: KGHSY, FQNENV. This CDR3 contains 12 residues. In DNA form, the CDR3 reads TGTGCCAGTAGCCCGGTCATCCAGCCCCAGCATTTT. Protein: CASSPVIQPQHF.